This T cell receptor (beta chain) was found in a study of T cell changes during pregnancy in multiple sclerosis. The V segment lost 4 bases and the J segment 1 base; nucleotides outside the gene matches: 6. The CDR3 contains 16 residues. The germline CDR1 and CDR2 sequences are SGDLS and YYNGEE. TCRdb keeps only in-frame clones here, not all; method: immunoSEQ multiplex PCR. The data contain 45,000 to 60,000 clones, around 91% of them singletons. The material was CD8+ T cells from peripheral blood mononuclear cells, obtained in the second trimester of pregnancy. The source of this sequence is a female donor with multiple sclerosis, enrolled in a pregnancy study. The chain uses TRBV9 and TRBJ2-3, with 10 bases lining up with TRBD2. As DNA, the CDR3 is TGTGCCAGCAGCACGGGAACTAGCGGGGGCACAGATACGCAGTATTTT. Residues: CASSTGTSGGTDTQYF.